One sample yielded the 32 T cell receptor beta chains listed below, sequenced in a study of cytomegalovirus exposure and HLA in healthy donors. Primers included in the PCR were 60 Vbeta and 13 Jbeta primers. The table came from immunoSEQ multiplex PCR; TCRdb's copy has only in-frame clones and leaves some out. The sample contains 110,000 to 150,000 clones, about 78% of which appear only once. Sequencing input: PBMCs. The receptors shown here come from a man aged 35-49 years in good health and CMV-seropositive.

The chain links TRBV11-2 to TRBJ2-1; TRBD2 matches at 13 bases. The CDR3 totals 14 residues. CDR1 SGHAT and CDR2 FQNNGV come from the germline V gene. The junction had 2 bases not matched to a gene; V was cut back by 5 bases and J by 7 bases. For the CDR3, the DNA is TGTGCCAGCAGCCGACTAGCGGGAGGAAATGAGCAGTTCTTC. Its translation is CASSRLAGGNEQFF.

This clone was detected a few times. The chain employs TRBV28 and TRBJ2-7, with TRBD2 as a possible D gene (5 bases). Germline CDR1 and CDR2: MDHEN and SYDVKM. Trimming took off 5 bases at V and 1 base at J, with 15 bases between the two ends. This CDR3 has 15 amino acids. CDR3 protein: CASSPGLSPSYEQYF. The CDR3 nucleotides are TGTGCCAGCAGTCCCGGACTCTCGCCTTCCTACGAGCAGTACTTC.

The chain recombines TRBV7-9 with TRBJ2-1; no firm D call. V lost 5 bases, J lost 14 bases, and 19 bases lay in between. From germline, CDR1 is SEHNR and CDR2 FQNEAQ (reference sequence). The CDR3 extends over 13 amino acids. Here the CDR3 reads CASSPGGPQAEFF. The CDR3 nucleotides read TGTGCCAGCAGCCCAGGTGGGCCCCAGGCCGAGTTCTTC.

This chain uses TRBV7-9 with TRBJ2-3, with 9 nucleotides matching TRBD1. Germline CDR1 and CDR2: SEHNR and FQNEAQ (reference sequence). Losses at the gene ends were 7 bases for V and 4 bases for J; bases not matched to a gene: 18. The CDR3 runs 18 residues. CDR3 coding DNA: TGTGCCAGCACTCTAACCTCCTCCGGGACAGGGTTCGCAGATACGCAGTATTTT. Amino acid sequence: CASTLTSSGTGFADTQYF. Looking up the rest from reference TRBV7-9 and TRBJ2-3 gives the full variable domain: DTGVSQNPRHKITKRGQNVTFRCDPISEHNRLYWYRQTLGQGPEFLTYFQNEAQLEKSRLLSDRFSAERPKGSFSTLEIQRTEQGDSAMYLCASTLTSSGTGFADTQYFGPGTRLTVL.

This chain connects TRBV29-1 to TRBJ1-1, with unresolved D. The CDR3 has 13 amino acids. The germline V gene encodes CDR1 SQVTM and CDR2 ANQGSEA. Trimming cost V 7 bases and J 0 bases, with 12 bases left between them. The CDR3 nucleotides are TGCAGCGCCGAGATAACCCTGAACACTGAAGCTTTCTTT. Translated, it gives CSAEITLNTEAFF.

The V gene is TRBV5-4, the J gene TRBJ2-1; 11 bases agree with TRBD2. The germline V gene encodes CDR1 SGHNT and CDR2 YYREEE (reference sequence). The CDR3 runs 16 residues. The V and J ends lost 4 bases and 0 bases, in that order; junction bases with no gene match: 3. As DNA, the CDR3 is TGTGCCAGCAGCCCCGGACTAGCGGGCTCCTACAATGAGCAGTTCTTC. Protein product: CASSPGLAGSYNEQFF.

The V and J genes are TRBV11-2 and TRBJ1-6, with 7 bases identical to TRBD1. Per the germline V gene, CDR1 is SGHAT and CDR2 is FQNNGV. The CDR3 length is 14 residues. Trimming took 5 bases from V and 7 from J; bases not matched to a gene: 5. CDR3 loop: CASSRDSRNSPLHF. CDR3 in DNA: TGTGCCAGCAGCAGGGACAGCCGGAATTCACCCCTCCACTTT.

The chain uses TRBV28 and TRBJ2-7; TRBD2 is a possible D gene (5 bases). In germline, CDR1 is MDHEN, CDR2 SYDVKM. The CDR3 is 13 residues long. Trimming took 3 bases from V and 2 from J, leaving 8 bases between them. This chain's CDR3 is CASSFPGTYEQYF. CDR3 DNA sequence: TGTGCCAGCAGTTTCCCCGGGACCTACGAGCAGTACTTC.

The V call is TRBV20-1, the J call TRBJ1-1, with 8 nucleotides matching TRBD1. With V trimmed by 2 bases and J by 11 bases, 4 bases remained unmatched. In germline, CDR1 is DFQATT, CDR2 SNEGSKA (reference sequence). This CDR3 has 11 residues. The CDR3 DNA reads as TGCAGTGCTAGACGGCAGGGGGCGGCTTTCTTT. It codes for CSARRQGAAFF.

The V call is TRBV27, the J call TRBJ1-1; 7 bases align to TRBD1. The germline V gene has CDR1 MNHEY and CDR2 SMNVEV (reference sequence). The ends lost 2 bases at V and 1 base at J; junction bases unmatched: 10. CDR3 length: 17 amino acids. The DNA for the CDR3 is TGTGCCAGCAGTTTAGTTACAGGGGTGGGCACGAACACTGAAGCTTTCTTT. It translates to CASSLVTGVGTNTEAFF.

The chain couples TRBV5-1 to TRBJ1-2; tentative D call: TRBD1 (5 bases). V lost 2 bases and J lost 8, with 13 bases in between. The germline V gene encodes CDR1 SGHRS and CDR2 YFSETQ. The CDR3 extends over 13 amino acids. The CDR3 region is CASSFGQGSGYTF. As DNA, the CDR3 is TGCGCCAGCAGCTTTGGGCAGGGAAGCGGCTACACCTTC. The complete variable domain, with remaining parts taken from reference TRBV5-1 and TRBJ1-2, reads KAGVTQTPRYLIKTRGQQVTLSCSPISGHRSVSWYQQTPGQGLQFLFEYFSETQRNKGNFPGRFSGRQFSNSRSEMNVSTLELGDSALYLCASSFGQGSGYTFGSGTRLTVV.

The J gene is TRBJ1-1, the V gene TRBV5-6; no clear D. Trimming took off 3 bases at V and 1 base at J, with 10 bases between the two ends. Germline assignment: CDR1 SGHDT and CDR2 YYEEEE. CDR3 length equals 14 residues. The CDR3 nucleotides read TGTGCCAGCAGCTATGGCTCCTCGAACACTGAAGCTTTCTTT. It specifies CASSYGSSNTEAFF.

CDR3 sequence reads: CASSQDDRESHEQYF. CDR3 DNA sequence: TGCGCCAGCAGCCAAGACGACAGGGAGTCCCACGAGCAGTACTTC. This chain connects TRBV4-3 to TRBJ2-7; 7 bases are shared with TRBD1. J gave up 5 bases and V 0 bases, and 7 bases lay outside the gene matches. This CDR3 region has 15 residues. The germline V gene has CDR1 LGHNA and CDR2 YSLEER.

The chain recombines TRBV5-8 with TRBJ2-5; D unclear. With the DNA end fitting TRBJ2-7 better, the J assignment may be wrong. The CDR3 covers 16 residues. Germline CDR1 reads SGHTS; CDR2 reads YDEGEE. The CDR3 loop is CASSSRPRTPTYEQYF. The CDR3, as DNA: TGTGCCAGCAGCTCGCGGCCCCGTACGCCGACCTACGAGCAGTACTTC.

This rearrangement joins TRBV6-5 to TRBJ1-1; D uncertain. Germline CDR1 reads MNHEY; CDR2 reads SVGAGI. The CDR3 loop spans 14 amino acids. With 0 bases removed from V and 1 base from J, the gap between germline ends came to 6 bases. DNA of the CDR3: TGTGCCAGCAGTTACTCAACACGGAACACTGAAGCTTTCTTT. Protein product: CASSYSTRNTEAFF.

This clone was seen a single time. The chain has TRBV28 and TRBJ1-5; D is possibly TRBD1 (6 bases). Germline CDR1 MDHEN, CDR2 SYDVKM. The V gene lost 8 bases and the J gene lost 4 bases, with 15 bases spanning the gap. The CDR3 is 14 residues long. This CDR3 is CASSMQGRNQPQHF. The CDR3 DNA follows: TGTGCCAGCTCCATGCAGGGGCGGAATCAGCCCCAGCATTTT.

The rearrangement uses TRBV5-1 and TRBJ2-5, with TRBD2 identical over 11 bases. Germline V gene lookup returns CDR1 SGHRS and CDR2 YFSETQ. The V and J ends lost 4 bases and 3 bases, in that order; junction bases with no gene match: 5. The CDR3 totals 15 residues. The CDR3 nucleotides read TGCGCCAGCAGCCACGGGACTAGCGGTGAAGAGACCCAGTACTTC. This sequence encodes CASSHGTSGEETQYF.

The chain recombines TRBV7-2 with TRBJ2-7; weak D call: TRBD1 (5 bases). Germline CDR1 SGHTA, CDR2 FQGNSA. The CDR3 consists of 14 residues. The V end was cut by 3 bases, the J end by 3 bases, with 12 bases between. CDR3 sequence reads: CASSLATAIYEQYF. The CDR3 nucleotides are TGTGCCAGCAGCTTGGCGACAGCAATCTACGAGCAGTACTTC.

This rearrangement joins TRBV9 to TRBJ2-1; 9 bases line up with TRBD2. This CDR3 is 16 amino acids long. Unmatched junction bases numbered 11, after V lost 4 bases and J lost 6 bases. The germline V gene encodes CDR1 SGDLS and CDR2 YYNGEE. The CDR3 DNA sequence: TGTGCCAGCAGCCTAGTAGGCGGGAGGGCCAGCAATGAGCAGTTCTTC. Translated: CASSLVGGRASNEQFF.

The chain combines TRBV14 with TRBJ1-1; D remains unclear. Germline V gene data show CDR1 as SGHDN and CDR2 as FVKESK. The ends were cut back, 4 bases at V and 0 bases at J, with 9 bases in the middle. The CDR3 has 14 amino acids. The CDR3 loop reads CASSLPGMNTEAFF. The CDR3 DNA reads as TGTGCCAGCAGCCTCCCGGGGATGAACACTGAAGCTTTCTTT.

This rearrangement joins TRBV4-1 to TRBJ1-1; 9 positions match TRBD1. The germline V gene has CDR1 MGHRA and CDR2 YSYEKL. V was pared by 4 bases and J by 0 bases, with 9 bases of the junction left unmatched. The CDR3 totals 17 residues. The CDR3 is CASSLGQGGFMNTEAFF. DNA for the CDR3: TGCGCCAGCAGCCTGGGACAGGGAGGTTTTATGAACACTGAAGCTTTCTTT.

V and J are TRBV25-1 and TRBJ2-5; TRBD1 aligns across 7 bases. The junction had 7 bases not matched to a gene; V was cut back by 4 bases and J by 2 bases. The CDR3 length is 15 residues. Germline values: CDR1 MGHDK, CDR2 SYGVNS. The CDR3 DNA reads as TGTGCCAGCAGTGCCTTACAGGGGAGACAAGAGACCCAGTACTTC. Encoded protein: CASSALQGRQETQYF.

DNA for the CDR3: TGCGCCAGCAGCTTTGCGGGAGACGCCGGGGAGCTGTTTTTT. The encoded protein is CASSFAGDAGELFF. This rearrangement joins TRBV5-1 to TRBJ2-2; 7 bases map to TRBD2. The CDR3 covers 14 residues. With V trimmed by 2 bases and J by 6 bases, 4 bases remained unmatched. In germline, CDR1 is SGHRS, CDR2 YFSETQ.

The V call is TRBV2, the J call TRBJ2-4; D possibly corresponds to TRBD2 (5 bases). Germline V CDR1 and CDR2: SNHLY, FYNNEI. V lost 6 bases and J lost 9, with 15 bases in between. The CDR3 loop spans 13 amino acids. CDR3 loop: CASSLPEASIQYF. CDR3 DNA sequence: TGTGCCAGCAGCCTACCGGAGGCAAGCATTCAGTACTTC.

The rearrangement links TRBV4-2 to TRBJ2-7, with D perhaps TRBD2 (6 bases). The germline V gene has CDR1 LGHNA and CDR2 YNFKEQ. The V end lost 4 bases, the J end lost 4 bases, and 17 bases lay between the germline ends. This CDR3 spans 15 amino acids. The CDR3 bases are TGTGCCAGCAGCCTGCGGGACGGTGAGGGATACGAGCAGTACTTC. Amino acid sequence: CASSLRDGEGYEQYF.

The chain uses TRBV6-6 and TRBJ1-1; D is unclear. The V and J ends lost 0 bases and 8 bases respectively, with 10 bases between them. The CDR3 sequence is 13 residues long. Germline CDR1 reads MNHNY; CDR2 reads SVGAGI (reference sequence). The CDR3 sequence: CASSYSRQSEAFF. CDR3 DNA: TGTGCCAGCAGTTACTCGAGGCAGTCAGAAGCTTTCTTT.

This rearrangement joins TRBV19 to TRBJ1-1; tentatively, D is TRBD1 (6 bases). CDR3 length: 12 amino acids. Germline V gives CDR1 LNHDA, CDR2 SQIVND (reference sequence). Trimming shortened V by 1 base and J by 8 bases, and 8 bases separated the two germline ends. CDR3 nucleotide sequence: TGTGCCAGTAGTATAGGGGGGGGCGAAGCTTTCTTT. It codes for CASSIGGGEAFF.

V is TRBV4-3 and J is TRBJ2-1, with 13 bases fitting TRBD2. Germline V gene data show CDR1 as LGHNA and CDR2 as YSLEER. V trimming: 8 bases; J trimming: 6 bases; junction bases outside the gene matches: 7. The CDR3 contains 15 residues. The CDR3 sequence: CASRPGLAGSNEQFF. CDR3 DNA: TGCGCCAGCCGACCGGGACTAGCGGGATCCAATGAGCAGTTCTTC.

This rearrangement joins TRBV30 to TRBJ1-1; the D gene is possibly TRBD1 (5 bases). The germline V gene has CDR1 GTSNPN and CDR2 SVGIG (reference sequence). V was cut by 2 bases and J by 4 bases, with 11 bases left in between. The CDR3 has 13 residues. The CDR3 region is CAWSTAGGTEAFF. The CDR3 region has the DNA TGTGCCTGGAGTACCGCCGGGGGCACTGAAGCTTTCTTT.

V usage is TRBV6-6 and J usage is TRBJ1-4; tentative D call: TRBD1 (5 bases). Between the trimmed V and J ends, which lost 1 base and 4 bases, there was a span of 13 bases. The V gene's germline CDR1 is MNHNY and CDR2 SVGAGI (reference sequence). This CDR3 is built from 16 residues. The CDR3 region has the DNA TGTGCCAGCAGTTACTTCGCAGGGCAGGGTAATGAAAAACTGTTTTTT. This sequence encodes CASSYFAGQGNEKLFF.

The chain uses TRBV11-3 and TRBJ2-7; TRBD1 agrees at 8 bases. From germline, CDR1 is SGHNT and CDR2 YENEEA. The trim removed 5 bases at V and 3 bases at J, leaving 9 bases unmatched. The CDR3 contains 15 residues. The CDR3 nucleotides are TGTGCCAGCAGCCTAGGACAGGGACGCATCTACGAGCAGTACTTC. It is translated as CASSLGQGRIYEQYF. Filled out from reference TRBV11-3 and TRBJ2-7, the complete variable domain reads EAGVVQSPRYKIIEKKQPVAFWCNPISGHNTLYWYLQNLGQGPELLIRYENEEAVDDSQLPKDRFSAERLKGVDSTLKIQPAELGDSAVYLCASSLGQGRIYEQYFGPGTRLTVT.

The J gene is TRBJ1-5, the V gene TRBV2; 7 bases are shared with TRBD1. The CDR3 runs to 15 residues. CDR1 and CDR2 (germline): SNHLY, FYNNEI. Losses at the gene ends were 7 bases for V and 3 bases for J; bases not matched to a gene: 9. The CDR3: CASTLGTALNQPQHF. In DNA form, the CDR3 reads TGTGCCAGCACCCTCGGGACAGCTCTCAATCAGCCCCAGCATTTT.